This T cell receptor beta chain was recorded in a study of shared clonotypes between healthy human individuals. Concerning this clone itself: Antigen: not known.

Germline V gene lookup returns CDR1 MNHEY and CDR2 SMNVEV (reference sequence). The junction had 3 bases not matched to a gene; V was cut back by 2 bases and J by 1 base. CDR3 length equals 15 residues. The method was immunoSEQ multiplex PCR; TCRdb's version includes in-frame clones alone and lacks a portion of them. The repertoire holds a few million clones, with over 90% as singletons. Findings of the study overall: On the whole, naive subsets had larger estimated richness than memory subsets had.

CD45RA-negative memory and CD45RA+ naive subsets were split from the CD4+ cells. The chain uses TRBV27 and TRBJ2-3; 7 bases align to TRBD1. Sequenced material: naive CD4+ T cells from PBMCs. Sample subset: CD45RA+ positively selected. This receptor was taken from a man aged 18 to 30 in good health. Some clones in this sample may be carry-over from other donors' samples. The CDR3 coding sequence is TGTGCCAGCAGTTTACAGGGGGTTGGCACAGATACGCAGTATTTT. Residues: CASSLQGVGTDTQYF.